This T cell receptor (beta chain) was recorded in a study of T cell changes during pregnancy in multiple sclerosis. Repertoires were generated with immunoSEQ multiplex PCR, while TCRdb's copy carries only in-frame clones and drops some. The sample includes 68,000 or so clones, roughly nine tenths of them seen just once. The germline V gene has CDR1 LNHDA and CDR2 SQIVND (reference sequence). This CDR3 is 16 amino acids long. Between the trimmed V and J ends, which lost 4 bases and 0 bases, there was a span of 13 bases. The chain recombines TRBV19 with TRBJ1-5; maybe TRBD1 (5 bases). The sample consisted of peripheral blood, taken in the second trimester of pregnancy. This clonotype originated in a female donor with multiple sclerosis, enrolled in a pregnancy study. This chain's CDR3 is CASSRERGNSNQPQHF. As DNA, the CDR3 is TGTGCCAGTAGTAGGGAAAGGGGTAATAGCAATCAGCCCCAGCATTTT.